This T cell receptor beta chain originates from a study of CD8+ T cells in alopecia areata. The wider study: Tofacitinib continued for 6 to 18 months and was then withheld for 6 months.

Sequencing used cDNA as its template, made by extracting RNA and reverse transcribing it. Profiling relied on immunoSEQ multiplex PCR, and the TCRdb table lists in-frame clones only, not all of them. Among 170,000 or so clones listed, about 60% were seen once. This sample's treatment: oral pan-JAK inhibitor, 5-10 mg twice daily. Trimming cost V 7 bases and J 2 bases; bases outside gene matches: 15. Germline V gene data show CDR1 as SEHNR and CDR2 as FQNEAQ (reference sequence). CDR3 length equals 18 residues. The chain recombines TRBV7-9 with TRBJ1-5, with TRBD1 matching 9 bases. The source was CD8+ T cells sorted from blood, collected at week 24, from a patient treated with tofacitinib. This clonotype originated in a human donor with alopecia areata. This CDR3 reads CASNRRDRDRVGNQPQHF. CDR3 sequence (DNA): TGTGCCAGCAACCGCCGGGACAGGGATCGGGTCGGCAATCAGCCCCAGCATTTT.